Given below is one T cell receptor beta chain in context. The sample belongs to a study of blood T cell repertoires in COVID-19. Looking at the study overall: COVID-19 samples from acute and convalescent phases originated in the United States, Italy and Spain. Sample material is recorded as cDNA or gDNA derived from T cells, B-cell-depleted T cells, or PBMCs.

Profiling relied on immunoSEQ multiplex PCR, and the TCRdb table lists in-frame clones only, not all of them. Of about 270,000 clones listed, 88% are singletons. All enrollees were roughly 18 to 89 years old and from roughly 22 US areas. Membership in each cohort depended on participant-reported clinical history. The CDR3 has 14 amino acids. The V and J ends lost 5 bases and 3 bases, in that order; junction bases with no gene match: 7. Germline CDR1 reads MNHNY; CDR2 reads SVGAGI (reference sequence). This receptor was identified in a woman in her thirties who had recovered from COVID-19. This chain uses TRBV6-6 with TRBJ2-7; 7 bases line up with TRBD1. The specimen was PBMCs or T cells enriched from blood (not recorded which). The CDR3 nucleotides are TGTGCCAGCAGTCAGACAGGGCCCCTCTACGAGCAGTACTTC. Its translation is CASSQTGPLYEQYF.